Below are 2 T cell receptor beta chains sequenced from a single sample in a study of cytomegalovirus exposure and HLA in healthy donors. Sequencing was performed with immunoSEQ multiplex PCR; in TCRdb, only in-frame clones are kept and a portion is missing. The data hold fewer than 250,000 clones, with around 90% observed a single time. The sample taken for sequencing was PBMCs. The receptors here all came from a woman aged 18-29 years in good health and CMV-seropositive.

The chain uses TRBV28 and TRBJ2-7, with 11 bases that match TRBD2. The CDR3 runs 16 residues. The V segment lost 4 bases and the J segment 1 base; nucleotides outside the gene matches: 6. CDR1 and CDR2 (germline): MDHEN, SYDVKM. The CDR3 loop is CASSSVGTSGSYEQYF. CDR3 nucleotides: TGTGCCAGCAGTTCCGTGGGGACTAGCGGATCCTACGAGCAGTACTTC. The full variable domain, with the rest looked up from reference TRBV28 and TRBJ2-7, is DVKVTQSSRYLVKRTGEKVFLECVQDMDHENMFWYRQDPGLGLRLIYFSYDVKMKEKGDIPEGYSVSREKKERFSLILESASTNQTSMYLCASSSVGTSGSYEQYFGPGTRLTVT.

The chain is built from TRBV5-1 and TRBJ2-7, with 7 bases lining up with TRBD2. The CDR3 runs to 14 residues. V dropped 5 bases and J dropped 5; count of bases not matched to a gene: 10. Germline CDR1 reads SGHRS; CDR2 reads YFSETQ. CDR3 DNA: TGCGCCAGCAGACTGGCGGGGGAATTAAACGAGCAGTACTTC. Amino acid sequence: CASRLAGELNEQYF.